This T cell receptor (beta chain) was observed in a study of T cells in Graves' hyperthyroidism and ophthalmopathy. The authors obtained PBMCs from about 9 ml of fresh peripheral blood. J was trimmed by 0 bases and V by 3 bases; bases with no gene match: 7. Germline lookup yields CDR1 DFQATT and CDR2 SNEGSKA (reference sequence). The CDR3 extends over 16 amino acids. It was RNA transcripts that yielded the amplified TCR beta CDR3 regions. The HTBI primer set drove a first-round RT-PCR of the TCR CDR3. TCRdb re-called the multiplex PCR reads through MiXCR, storing one row per CDR3 protein. The sample records approximately 710,000 distinct CDR3 sequences, approximately 15% being singletons. This clonotype was seen at least ten times. Its antigen is still unknown. Study-level points and caveats: Before onset, ophthalmopathy was predicted by the model a median 6.5 months earlier. A model using 13 V-J features told ophthalmopathy apart from stable hyperthyroidism.

The J gene is TRBJ2-1, the V gene TRBV20-1; 8 bases agree with TRBD2. The TCR was taken from a man between 45 and 60 years old with Graves' hyperthyroidism. Source material: blood. The CDR3 sequence: CSARILAGRSYNEQFF. The DNA of the CDR3 is TGCAGTGCTAGGATCCTAGCGGGTCGCTCCTACAATGAGCAGTTCTTC.